These 30 T cell receptor beta chains came from one sample sequenced in a study of beta chain features in type 1 diabetes. The investigators reverse transcribed all of the isolated RNA, so they sequenced expressed TCRB transcripts. Repertoires were generated with immunoSEQ multiplex PCR, while TCRdb's copy carries only in-frame clones and drops some. The sample shows 350,000 to 450,000 clones, around 16% of them seen only once. The sequenced material came from naive CD4+ T cells from blood. These receptors were taken from a woman aged 18-29 years in good health.

This chain uses TRBV6-6 with TRBJ2-7; TRBD2 matches 13 bases. The CDR3 has 16 residues. V was pared by 4 bases and J by 6 bases, with 9 bases of the junction left unmatched. Germline values: CDR1 MNHNY, CDR2 SVGAGI (reference sequence). CDR3: CASSSGPGLAGLEQYF. The CDR3 coding sequence is TGTGCCAGCAGTTCGGGTCCGGGACTAGCGGGACTCGAGCAGTACTTC.

This clone was seen a handful of times. J is TRBJ2-1 and V is TRBV29-1; 7 nucleotides agree with TRBD2. Unmatched junction bases numbered 8, after V lost 3 bases and J lost 3 bases. The germline CDR1 and CDR2 sequences are SQVTM and ANQGSEA. The CDR3 extends over 15 amino acids. The CDR3 sequence is CSVDWHSGGYNEQFF. The CDR3 region has the DNA TGCAGCGTTGACTGGCACTCGGGGGGCTACAATGAGCAGTTCTTC.

This clone was seen more than once but under ten times. The V gene is TRBV11-2, the J gene TRBJ2-1; tentative D call: TRBD2 (5 bases). This CDR3 region has 12 residues. Germline CDR1 reads SGHAT; CDR2 reads FQNNGV. V gave up 8 bases and J gave up 3 bases, with 8 bases separating them. The chain's CDR3 is CASGGNYNEQFF. The CDR3 DNA reads TGTGCCAGCGGAGGTAACTACAATGAGCAGTTCTTC.

In DNA, the CDR3 is TGTGCCAGCAGATCGCACCGGGACAGGGGGTACGAGCAGTACTTC. It encodes CASRSHRDRGYEQYF. The chain employs TRBV27 and TRBJ2-7; 11 bases map to TRBD1. The CDR3 spans 15 residues. Trimming cost V 6 bases and J 4 bases; bases outside gene matches: 8. From germline, CDR1 is MNHEY and CDR2 SMNVEV (reference sequence).

This clone showed up just a few times. The V and J genes are TRBV9 and TRBJ2-7; 9 positions agree with TRBD2. In germline, CDR1 is SGDLS, CDR2 YYNGEE. J was trimmed by 4 bases and V by 0 bases; bases with no gene match: 5. There are 15 residues in the CDR3. CDR3 nucleotide sequence: TGTGCCAGCAGCGTAGCTCTAGCGGGGCCATACGAGCAGTACTTC. It translates to CASSVALAGPYEQYF. The entire variable domain, with the rest obtained from reference TRBV9 and TRBJ2-7, is as follows: DSGVTQTPKHLITATGQRVTLRCSPRSGDLSVYWYQQSLDQGLQFLIQYYNGEERAKGNILERFSAQQFPDLHSELNLSSLELGDSALYFCASSVALAGPYEQYFGPGTRLTVT.

This clone was counted only a few times. The J gene is TRBJ1-2, the V gene TRBV12-5; 8 positions match TRBD1. Per germline, CDR1 LGHNT and CDR2 FRNRAP. This CDR3 spans 14 amino acids. Trimming removed 6 bases from V and 4 bases from J; junction bases left unmatched: 7. CDR3 bases: TGTGCTAGTGGACCCGACAGGGGCGTCTATGGCTACACCTTC. This sequence encodes CASGPDRGVYGYTF. The full variable domain, with the rest looked up from reference TRBV12-5 and TRBJ1-2, is DARVTQTPRHKVTEMGQEVTMRCQPILGHNTVFWYRQTMMQGLELLAYFRNRAPLDDSGMPKDRFSAEMPDATLATLKIQPSEPRDSAVYFCASGPDRGVYGYTFGSGTRLTVV.

The chain employs TRBV7-3 and TRBJ1-1; D might be TRBD1 (5 bases). Germline values: CDR1 SGHTA, CDR2 FQGTGA. The CDR3 runs 13 residues. The V end lost 5 bases, the J end lost 11 bases, and 18 bases lay between the germline ends. The CDR3 loop is CASSPASGVGAFF. Written as DNA, the CDR3 is TGTGCCAGCAGCCCAGCCTCGGGGGTGGGTGCTTTCTTT. Combining the CDR3 with reference TRBV7-3 and TRBJ1-1 gives the whole variable domain GAGVSQTPSNKVTEKGKYVELRCDPISGHTALYWYRQSLGQGPEFLIYFQGTGAADDSGLPNDRFFAVRPEGSVSTLKIQRTERGDSAVYLCASSPASGVGAFFGQGTRLTVV.

The genes are TRBV7-9 and TRBJ2-7; possibly TRBD2 for D (6 bases). The ends were cut back, 5 bases at V and 3 bases at J, with 14 bases in the middle. Per the germline V gene, CDR1 is SEHNR and CDR2 is FQNEAQ (reference sequence). The CDR3 has 14 amino acids. CDR3 protein: CASSKLGGIYEQYF. DNA for the CDR3: TGTGCCAGCAGCAAGCTGGGAGGCATCTACGAGCAGTACTTC.

Comments on this clone: Other nucleotide sequences in the sample specify the same CDR3. V is TRBV29-1 and J is TRBJ2-5; 14 positions match TRBD2. This CDR3 is built from 15 residues. From germline, CDR1 is SQVTM and CDR2 ANQGSEA. The V segment lost 4 bases and the J segment 1 base; nucleotides outside the gene matches: 2. CDR3 sequence (DNA): TGCAGCGTTGGACTAGCGGGAGGGCGCCAAGAGACCCAGTACTTC. This gives the protein CSVGLAGGRQETQYF.

This chain joins TRBV18 and TRBJ2-7; TRBD2 might be the D (6 bases). Trimming removed 6 bases at V and 3 bases at J, with 18 bases between. The CDR3 is 15 amino acids. Germline V lookup: CDR1 KGHSH, CDR2 LQKENI. The CDR3 DNA sequence: TGTGCCAGCTCCCGTCAGGGTGGAGGGGACTACGAGCAGTACTTC. Its protein is CASSRQGGGDYEQYF.

This clone was seen more than once but under ten times. The chain couples TRBV7-9 to TRBJ1-1; no clear D gene. CDR3 length: 16 amino acids. Germline assignment: CDR1 SEHNR and CDR2 FQNEAQ (reference sequence). Trimming pared 4 bases from V and 1 base from J, leaving 16 bases between. DNA for the CDR3: TGTGCCAGCAGCTCCTACGGAAGGAGGGAGAACACTGAAGCTTTCTTT. Protein: CASSSYGRRENTEAFF.

V and J are TRBV18 and TRBJ2-5, with 8 nucleotides matching TRBD1. The V gene's germline CDR1 is KGHSH and CDR2 LQKENI. V lost 3 bases to trimming and J lost 4 bases; unmatched junction nucleotides: 4. The CDR3 sequence is 14 residues long. The CDR3 sequence is CASSPTGQGETQYF. In DNA form, the CDR3 reads TGTGCCAGCTCACCCACCGGACAGGGAGAGACCCAGTACTTC.

The chain carries TRBV5-1 and TRBJ1-3; D is unclear. This CDR3 has 16 residues. CDR1 is SGHRS, CDR2 YFSETQ, per germline. Between the trimmed V and J ends, which lost 0 bases and 2 bases, there was a span of 12 bases. The CDR3 loop reads CASSLVPGVTGNTIYF. Here the CDR3 DNA reads TGCGCCAGCAGCTTGGTTCCGGGAGTAACTGGAAACACCATATATTTT.

This clone was observed a handful of times. The chain combines TRBV28 with TRBJ1-5; a weak D match, TRBD1 (6 bases). The CDR3 runs 13 residues. V lost 5 bases to trimming and J lost 7 bases, with 12 bases between them. Germline V gives CDR1 MDHEN, CDR2 SYDVKM. In DNA form, the CDR3 reads TGTGCCAGCAGTCCTTACAGGGCGCAGCCCCAGCATTTT. As protein: CASSPYRAQPQHF.

The chain links TRBV5-1 to TRBJ2-1, with 9 bases that match TRBD2. The CDR3 sequence is 17 residues long. With V trimmed by 0 bases and J by 6 bases, 10 bases remained unmatched. Germline CDR1 SGHRS, CDR2 YFSETQ. The CDR3 reads CASSLEAAGGPVNEQFF. The CDR3 region has the DNA TGCGCCAGCAGCTTGGAGGCGGCGGGAGGGCCTGTCAATGAGCAGTTCTTC.

This clone was picked up a small number of times. The sample carries other DNA sequences with the same CDR3. CDR3 nucleotide sequence: TGTGCCAGCAGCTCAAGAGGACTAGCCACCGGGGAGCTGTTTTTT. The encoded protein is CASSSRGLATGELFF. The rearrangement joins TRBV7-2 to TRBJ2-2; 8 bases align to TRBD2. V shed 4 bases, J shed 4 bases, and the junction held 5 bases outside the gene matches. Germline CDR1 and CDR2: SGHTA and FQGNSA. The CDR3 covers 15 residues.

This clone has just a few counts. The chain has TRBV19 and TRBJ1-2, with a possible D match to TRBD1 (6 bases). The CDR3 length is 12 residues. The germline V gene has CDR1 LNHDA and CDR2 SQIVND (reference sequence). V gave up 3 bases and J gave up 6 bases, with 8 bases separating them. CDR3 sequence: CASSIGQHGYTF. Here the CDR3 DNA reads TGTGCCAGTAGTATCGGACAGCATGGCTACACCTTC.

J is TRBJ1-2 and V is TRBV19; 7 nucleotides line up with TRBD1. V lost 5 bases, J lost 7 bases, and 7 bases stayed unmatched. CDR3 length: 13 amino acids. CDR1 and CDR2 from the germline V gene are LNHDA and SQIVND (reference sequence). The CDR3 DNA is TGTGCCAGTAGTCCTCGGGACAGAATTGGCTACACCTTC. Amino acid sequence: CASSPRDRIGYTF. Together with reference TRBV19 and TRBJ1-2, the CDR3 gives the full variable domain: DGGITQSPKYLFRKEGQNVTLSCEQNLNHDAMYWYRQDPGQGLRLIYYSQIVNDFQKGDIAEGYSVSREKKESFPLTVTSAQKNPTAFYLCASSPRDRIGYTFGSGTRLTVV.

This clone came up a few times. J is TRBJ2-7 and V is TRBV25-1; 9 bases fit TRBD1. V was clipped by 6 bases and J by 2 bases; unmatched bases: 8. Germline-derived CDR1 and CDR2 are MGHDK and SYGVNS. This CDR3 spans 15 amino acids. DNA of the CDR3: TGTGCCAGCAGACGGACAGGGGTGGCACCCTACGAGCAGTACTTC. Translating gives CASRRTGVAPYEQYF.

This clone was seen a few times. This chain uses TRBV6-5 with TRBJ2-5, with TRBD1 matching over 9 bases. V gave up 5 bases and J gave up 4 bases; unmatched junction bases: 8. Germline lookup yields CDR1 MNHEY and CDR2 SVGAGI. The CDR3 covers 15 residues. The CDR3 is CASSRYVTGGETQYF. The CDR3 DNA reads as TGTGCCAGCAGTCGTTACGTGACAGGGGGAGAGACCCAGTACTTC.

The genes are TRBV5-1 and TRBJ2-1, with TRBD2 matching 7 bases. Germline V gene lookup returns CDR1 SGHRS and CDR2 YFSETQ. This CDR3 has 15 residues. V dropped 0 bases and J dropped 3; count of bases not matched to a gene: 3. CDR3 region: CASSLGSGGYNEQFF. The DNA for the CDR3 is TGCGCCAGCAGCTTGGGGTCGGGAGGCTACAATGAGCAGTTCTTC.

V is TRBV28 and J is TRBJ2-7, with D perhaps matching TRBD2 (6 bases). Germline V gives CDR1 MDHEN, CDR2 SYDVKM. This CDR3 is built from 13 residues. V lost 7 bases and J lost 0, with 10 bases in between. The CDR3 loop reads CASMAGSSYEQYF. The CDR3 coding sequence is TGTGCCAGCATGGCGGGAAGCTCCTACGAGCAGTACTTC.

This clone was counted between two and nine times. The J gene is TRBJ2-3, the V gene TRBV27; D might be TRBD2 (7 bases). The germline V and J ends were trimmed by 10 bases and 5 bases, with 19 bases remaining between them. The V gene's germline CDR1 is MNHEY and CDR2 SMNVEV (reference sequence). The CDR3 totals 14 residues. CDR3 in amino acids: CATSRGASVDTQYF. CDR3 DNA sequence: TGTGCCACCAGCCGGGGGGCTTCGGTAGATACGCAGTATTTT.

The V gene is TRBV11-2, the J gene TRBJ2-2; D unresolved. Between the trimmed V and J ends, which lost 3 bases and 4 bases, there was a span of 9 bases. Germline assignment: CDR1 SGHAT and CDR2 FQNNGV. The CDR3 contains 14 residues. As DNA, the CDR3 is TGTGCCAGCAGCTTTCAGGTCCTCACCGGGGAGCTGTTTTTT. It translates to CASSFQVLTGELFF.

This rearrangement joins TRBV9 to TRBJ2-5; no clear D gene. V was cut by 0 bases and J by 4 bases, with 7 bases left in between. The length of the CDR3 is 13 residues. Germline V lookup: CDR1 SGDLS, CDR2 YYNGEE. The CDR3 loop is CASSVDSRETQYF. The DNA of the CDR3 is TGTGCCAGCAGCGTAGATAGTAGAGAGACCCAGTACTTC.

This chain connects TRBV14 to TRBJ2-1; D remains ambiguous. Trimming left V 3 bases short and J 0 bases short, with 9 bases between. The CDR3 has 15 amino acids. Looked up from germline, CDR1 is SGHDN and CDR2 is FVKESK. In DNA, the CDR3 is TGTGCCAGCAGCCAGAGGATTAGCTCCTACAATGAGCAGTTCTTC. It specifies CASSQRISSYNEQFF.

The V gene is TRBV7-2, the J gene TRBJ2-1; D remains ambiguous. V lost 0 bases to trimming and J lost 2 bases, with 8 bases between them. The germline V gene has CDR1 SGHTA and CDR2 FQGNSA. This CDR3 contains 15 residues. The CDR3 coding sequence is TGTGCCAGCAGCTTAGCGTACGGTACCTACAATGAGCAGTTCTTC. This gives the protein CASSLAYGTYNEQFF.

The J gene is TRBJ2-7, the V gene TRBV28; D may be TRBD2 (5 bases). CDR3 length: 13 residues. V dropped 7 bases and J dropped 3 bases, with 13 bases sitting between them. Germline values: CDR1 MDHEN, CDR2 SYDVKM. CDR3 sequence (DNA): TGTGCCAGCATAGAGGGAAGCAGCTACGAGCAGTACTTC. Its translation: CASIEGSSYEQYF.

The chain uses TRBV14 and TRBJ2-2; D is unresolved. Germline CDR1 is SGHDN and CDR2 is FVKESK. CDR3 length: 13 amino acids. V was trimmed by 0 bases and J by 7 bases, leaving 6 bases between them. CDR3 amino acids: CASSQEIVGELFF. CDR3 nucleotides: TGTGCCAGCAGCCAAGAAATAGTCGGGGAGCTGTTTTTT.

This clone has just a few counts. The genes are TRBV28 and TRBJ1-1; D is possibly TRBD1 (6 bases). This CDR3 is 13 amino acids long. The V gene's germline CDR1 is MDHEN and CDR2 SYDVKM. V shed 6 bases and J shed 1 base, with 9 bases lying between them. In nucleotides, the CDR3 is TGTGCCAGCAGCAAACAGGGGAACACTGAAGCTTTCTTT. As protein: CASSKQGNTEAFF.